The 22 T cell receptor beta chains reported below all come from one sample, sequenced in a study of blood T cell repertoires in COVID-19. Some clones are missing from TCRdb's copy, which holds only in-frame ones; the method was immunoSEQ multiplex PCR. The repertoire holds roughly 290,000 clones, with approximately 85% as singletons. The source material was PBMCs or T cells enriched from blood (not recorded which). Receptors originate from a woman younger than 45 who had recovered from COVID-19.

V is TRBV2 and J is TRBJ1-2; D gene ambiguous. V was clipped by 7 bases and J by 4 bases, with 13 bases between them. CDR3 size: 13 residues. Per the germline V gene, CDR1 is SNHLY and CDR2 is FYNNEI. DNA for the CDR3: TGTGCCAGCACCCCAGGCAAAGGCTATGGCTACACCTTC. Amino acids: CASTPGKGYGYTF.

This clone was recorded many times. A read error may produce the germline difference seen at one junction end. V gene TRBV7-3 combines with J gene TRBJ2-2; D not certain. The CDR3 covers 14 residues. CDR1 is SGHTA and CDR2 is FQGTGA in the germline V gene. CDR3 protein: CASSIKANTGELFF. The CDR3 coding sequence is TGTGCCAGCAGCATAAAAGCGAATACCGGGGAGCTGTTTTTT.

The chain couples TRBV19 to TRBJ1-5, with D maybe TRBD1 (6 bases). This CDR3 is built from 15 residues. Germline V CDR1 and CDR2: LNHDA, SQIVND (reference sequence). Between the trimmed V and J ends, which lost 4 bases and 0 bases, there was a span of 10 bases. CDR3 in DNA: TGTGCCAGTAGTACCGAGACAGGTAGCAATCAGCCCCAGCATTTT. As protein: CASSTETGSNQPQHF.

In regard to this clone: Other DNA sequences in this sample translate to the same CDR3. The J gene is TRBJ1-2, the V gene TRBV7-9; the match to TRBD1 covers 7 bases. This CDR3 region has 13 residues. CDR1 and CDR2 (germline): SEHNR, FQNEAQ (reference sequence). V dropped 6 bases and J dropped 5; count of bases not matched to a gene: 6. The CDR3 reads CASSSGTAYGYTF. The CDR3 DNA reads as TGTGCCAGCAGTTCCGGGACAGCTTATGGCTACACCTTC.

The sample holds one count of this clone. CDR3 nucleotide sequence: TGTGCCAGCAGTGAAGAAGAGACCTACGAGCAGTACTTC. This sequence encodes CASSEEETYEQYF. This chain uses TRBV2 with TRBJ2-7; D not resolved. The CDR3 loop spans 13 amino acids. Per the germline V gene, CDR1 is SNHLY and CDR2 is FYNNEI. V lost 1 base and J 2 bases, leaving 6 bases between the germline ends.

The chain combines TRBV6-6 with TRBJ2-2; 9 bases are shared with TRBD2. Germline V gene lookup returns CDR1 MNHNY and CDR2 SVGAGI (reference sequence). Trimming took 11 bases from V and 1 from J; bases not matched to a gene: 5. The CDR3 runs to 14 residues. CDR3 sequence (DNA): TGTGCCGTTAAAGCGGGAGGGAACACCGGGGAGCTGTTTTTT. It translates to CAVKAGGNTGELFF.

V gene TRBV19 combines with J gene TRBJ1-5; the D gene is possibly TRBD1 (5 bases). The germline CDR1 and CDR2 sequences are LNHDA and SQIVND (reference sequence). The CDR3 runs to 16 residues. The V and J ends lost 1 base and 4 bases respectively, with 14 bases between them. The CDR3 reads CASSIVGGGGNQPQHF. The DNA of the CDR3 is TGTGCCAGTAGTATAGTGGGGGGTGGCGGAAATCAGCCCCAGCATTTT.

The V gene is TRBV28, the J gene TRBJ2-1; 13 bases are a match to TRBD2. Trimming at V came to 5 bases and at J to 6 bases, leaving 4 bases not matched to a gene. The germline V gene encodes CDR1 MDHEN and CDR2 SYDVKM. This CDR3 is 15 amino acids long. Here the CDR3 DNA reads TGTGCCAGCAGTCAGACTAGCGGGAGGCGCAATGAGCAGTTCTTC. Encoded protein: CASSQTSGRRNEQFF.

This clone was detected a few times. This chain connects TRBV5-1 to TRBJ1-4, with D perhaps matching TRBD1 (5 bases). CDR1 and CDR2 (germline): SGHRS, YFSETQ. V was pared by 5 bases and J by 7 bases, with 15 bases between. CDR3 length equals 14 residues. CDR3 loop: CASSPQGPGEKLFF. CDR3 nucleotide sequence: TGCGCCAGCAGTCCTCAGGGTCCTGGTGAAAAACTGTTTTTT.

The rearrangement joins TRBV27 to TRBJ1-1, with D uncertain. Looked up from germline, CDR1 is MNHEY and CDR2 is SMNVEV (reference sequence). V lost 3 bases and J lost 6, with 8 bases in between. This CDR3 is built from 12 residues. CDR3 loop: CASSFGSSEAFF. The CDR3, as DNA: TGTGCCAGCAGTTTCGGGAGTTCTGAAGCTTTCTTT.

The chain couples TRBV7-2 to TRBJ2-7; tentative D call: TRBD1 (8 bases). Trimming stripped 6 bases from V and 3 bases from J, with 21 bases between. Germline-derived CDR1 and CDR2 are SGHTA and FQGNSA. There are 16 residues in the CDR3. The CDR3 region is CASSIVGGTGNYEQYF. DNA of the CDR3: TGTGCCAGCAGTATAGTGGGGGGGACAGGCAACTACGAGCAGTACTTC.

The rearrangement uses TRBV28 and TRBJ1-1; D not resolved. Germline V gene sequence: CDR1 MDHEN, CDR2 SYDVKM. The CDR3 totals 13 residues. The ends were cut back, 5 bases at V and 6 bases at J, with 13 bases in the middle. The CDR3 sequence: CASSPTVPPEAFF. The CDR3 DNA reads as TGTGCCAGCAGTCCAACAGTGCCACCTGAAGCTTTCTTT.

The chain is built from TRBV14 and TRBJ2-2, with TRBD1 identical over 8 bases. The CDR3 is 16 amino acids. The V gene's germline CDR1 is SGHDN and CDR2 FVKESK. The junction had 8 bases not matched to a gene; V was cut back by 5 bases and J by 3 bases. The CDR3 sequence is CASSAPGQVDTGELFF. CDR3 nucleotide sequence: TGTGCCAGCAGCGCCCCGGGACAGGTCGACACCGGGGAGCTGTTTTTT.

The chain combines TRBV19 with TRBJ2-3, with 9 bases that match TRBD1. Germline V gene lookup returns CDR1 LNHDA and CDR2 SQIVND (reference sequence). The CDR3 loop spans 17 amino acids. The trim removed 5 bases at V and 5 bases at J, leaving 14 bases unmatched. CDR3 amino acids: CASSSTGTGSWGDTQYF. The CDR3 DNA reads TGTGCCAGTAGTTCCACCGGGACAGGGAGTTGGGGAGATACGCAGTATTTT.

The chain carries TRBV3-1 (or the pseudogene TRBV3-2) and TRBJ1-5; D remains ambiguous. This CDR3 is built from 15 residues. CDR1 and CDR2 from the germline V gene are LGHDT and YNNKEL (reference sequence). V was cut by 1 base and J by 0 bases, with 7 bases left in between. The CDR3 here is CASSQGEYSNQPQHF. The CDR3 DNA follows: TGTGCCAGCAGCCAAGGGGAGTATAGCAATCAGCCCCAGCATTTT.

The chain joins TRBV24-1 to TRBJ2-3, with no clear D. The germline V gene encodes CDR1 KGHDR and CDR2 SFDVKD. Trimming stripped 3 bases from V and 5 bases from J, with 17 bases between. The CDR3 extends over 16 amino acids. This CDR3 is CATSDPRRWAQDTQYF. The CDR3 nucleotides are TGTGCCACCAGTGATCCGCGAAGGTGGGCCCAAGATACGCAGTATTTT.

The CDR3 loop reads CSVEGFTQPNYGYTF. In DNA, the CDR3 is TGCAGCGTTGAGGGCTTTACCCAGCCTAACTATGGCTACACCTTC. This rearrangement joins TRBV29-1 to TRBJ1-2; D is unresolved. Germline CDR1 reads SQVTM; CDR2 reads ANQGSEA. The CDR3 extends over 15 amino acids. The V gene lost 3 bases and the J gene lost 0 bases, with 14 bases spanning the gap.

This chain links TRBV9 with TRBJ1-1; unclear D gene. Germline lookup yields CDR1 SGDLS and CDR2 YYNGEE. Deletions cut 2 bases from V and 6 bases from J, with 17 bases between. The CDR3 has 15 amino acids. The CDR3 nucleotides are TGTGCCAGCAGCGTTGACCCTAGGTCGAGCGCTGAAGCTTTCTTT. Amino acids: CASSVDPRSSAEAFF.

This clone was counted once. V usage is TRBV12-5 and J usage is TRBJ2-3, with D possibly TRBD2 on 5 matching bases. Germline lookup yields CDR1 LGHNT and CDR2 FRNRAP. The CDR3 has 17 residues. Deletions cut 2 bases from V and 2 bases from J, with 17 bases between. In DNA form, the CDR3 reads TGTGCTAGTGGTTTGCCCCCAACCCCTGACTACACAGATACGCAGTATTTT. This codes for CASGLPPTPDYTDTQYF.

The CDR3 sequence: CASSHDPGRANYGYTF. The CDR3, as DNA: TGTGCCAGCAGCCACGATCCGGGGAGAGCTAACTATGGCTACACCTTC. The V call is TRBV9, the J call TRBJ1-2; the D is unclear. Trimming shortened V by 4 bases and J by 0 bases, and 16 bases separated the two germline ends. The germline CDR1 and CDR2 sequences are SGDLS and YYNGEE. The CDR3 is 16 amino acids.

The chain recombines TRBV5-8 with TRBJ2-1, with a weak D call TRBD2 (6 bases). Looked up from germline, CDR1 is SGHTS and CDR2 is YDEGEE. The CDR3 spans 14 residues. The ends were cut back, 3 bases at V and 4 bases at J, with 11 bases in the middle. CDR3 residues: CASSSGLIYNEQFF. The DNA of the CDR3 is TGTGCCAGCAGCTCCGGACTAATTTACAATGAGCAGTTCTTC.

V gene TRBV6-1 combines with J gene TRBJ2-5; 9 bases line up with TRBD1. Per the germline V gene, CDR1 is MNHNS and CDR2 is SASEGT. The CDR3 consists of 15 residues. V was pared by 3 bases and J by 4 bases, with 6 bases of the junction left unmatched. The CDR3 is CASSDWTGAGETQYF. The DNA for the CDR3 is TGTGCCAGCAGTGATTGGACAGGGGCAGGAGAGACCCAGTACTTC.